The 19 T cell receptor beta chains given below trace back to one sample, sequenced in a study of blood T cell repertoires in COVID-19. The repertoire was sequenced with immunoSEQ multiplex PCR; TCRdb's copy has only in-frame clones and lacks some. The table has some 110,000 clones, 80% to 85% seen once. Sequenced input: peripheral blood. All receptors derive from a man aged 65 to 79 with acute or convalescent COVID-19.

The chain carries TRBV15 and TRBJ1-6; D remains unclear. Germline loops: CDR1 LNHNV, CDR2 YYDKDF (reference sequence). The germline V and J ends were trimmed by 4 bases and 10 bases, with 11 bases remaining between them. This CDR3 contains 13 residues. The CDR3, as DNA: TGTGCCACCAGCATTCCAGGAGGGTCACCCCTCCACTTT. Protein product: CATSIPGGSPLHF. The variable domain in full, completed from reference TRBV15 and TRBJ1-6, reads DAMVIQNPRYQVTQFGKPVTLSCSQTLNHNVMYWYQQKSSQAPKLLFHYYDKDFNNEADTPDNFQSRRPNTSFCFLDIRSPGLGDTAMYLCATSIPGGSPLHFGNGTRLTVT.

The gene calls are TRBV5-6 and TRBJ2-3; D gene uncertain. Germline assignment: CDR1 SGHDT and CDR2 YYEEEE. This CDR3 region has 14 residues. V was shortened by 2 bases and J by 0 bases, with 7 bases between the two germline ends. DNA of the CDR3: TGTGCCAGCAGCTTTCCCCTTAGCACAGATACGCAGTATTTT. It yields the protein CASSFPLSTDTQYF. Supplemented by reference TRBV5-6 and TRBJ2-3, the full variable domain reads DAGVTQSPTHLIKTRGQQVTLRCSPKSGHDTVSWYQQALGQGPQFIFQYYEEEERQRGNFPDRFSGHQFPNYSSELNVNALLLGDSALYLCASSFPLSTDTQYFGPGTRLTVL.

V is TRBV5-1 and J is TRBJ1-1; D unresolved. Germline CDR1 and CDR2: SGHRS and YFSETQ. Trimming stripped 3 bases from V and 2 bases from J, with 14 bases between. This CDR3 region has 15 residues. In DNA form, the CDR3 reads TGCGCCAGCAGCTCCTCAACGAGGGTAAACACTGAAGCTTTCTTT. Translation: CASSSSTRVNTEAFF.

V gene TRBV30 combines with J gene TRBJ1-4, with TRBD1 matching 7 bases. CDR3 length: 14 residues. V lost 8 bases to trimming and J lost 6 bases; unmatched junction nucleotides: 12. The germline gives CDR1 GTSNPN, CDR2 SVGIG (reference sequence). CDR3: CAATSAGGHEKLFF. The DNA for the CDR3 is TGTGCCGCCACCAGCGCAGGGGGGCATGAAAAACTGTTTTTT. The variable domain in full, with the rest retrieved from reference TRBV30 and TRBJ1-4, is SQTIHQWPATLVQPVGSPLSLECTVEGTSNPNLYWYRQAAGRGLQLLFYSVGIGQISSEVPQNLSASRPQDRQFILSSKKLLLSDSGFYLCAATSAGGHEKLFFGSGTQLSVL.

The table lists this clone with a count of one. The V gene is TRBV24-1, the J gene TRBJ2-1; D may be TRBD2 (6 bases). Germline CDR1 is KGHDR and CDR2 is SFDVKD. V was cut by 4 bases and J by 6 bases, with 12 bases left in between. The CDR3 runs to 14 residues. This chain's CDR3 is CATSEAGTPNEQFF. The CDR3 DNA reads as TGTGCCACCAGTGAGGCGGGGACGCCCAATGAGCAGTTCTTC.

This clone has a single count. The chain is built from TRBV29-1 and TRBJ2-3; 16 bases align to TRBD2. Germline loops: CDR1 SQVTM, CDR2 ANQGSEA. The CDR3 sequence is 16 residues long. The V gene end was trimmed by 7 bases and the J gene end by 5 bases; junction bases not matched to a gene: 9. The CDR3 sequence: CSATGTSGGGRDTQYF. CDR3 DNA: TGCAGCGCCACCGGGACTAGCGGGGGGGGTCGAGATACGCAGTATTTT.

This chain joins TRBV3-1 (or the pseudogene TRBV3-2) and TRBJ2-7; TRBD1 is a possible D gene (6 bases). V lost 4 bases, J lost 3 bases, and 16 bases lay in between. CDR1 and CDR2 (germline): LGHDT, YNNKEL (reference sequence). CDR3 length equals 15 residues. Written as DNA, the CDR3 is TGTGCCAGCAGCCTTATCCCCGGGACACTCTACGAGCAGTACTTC. The encoded protein is CASSLIPGTLYEQYF.

The chain employs TRBV7-3 and TRBJ2-3, with D possibly TRBD2 on 5 matching bases. Germline V gene data show CDR1 as SGHTA and CDR2 as FQGTGA. CDR3 length: 15 residues. V was cut by 5 bases and J by 4 bases, with 16 bases left in between. CDR3: CASSPQAALSDTQYF. CDR3 DNA: TGTGCCAGCAGCCCCCAAGCGGCCCTATCAGATACGCAGTATTTT.

The V and J genes are TRBV19 and TRBJ2-1; 7 bases map to TRBD1. Germline-derived CDR1 and CDR2 are LNHDA and SQIVND (reference sequence). With 5 bases clipped from V and 9 bases from J, the junction kept 16 bases outside the gene matches. The CDR3 runs 16 residues. CDR3 DNA sequence: TGTGCCAGTAGTCCGATAGACAGGGCACGTTCAGGTGAGCAGTTCTTC. This codes for CASSPIDRARSGEQFF.

V is TRBV5-1 and J is TRBJ1-2; maybe TRBD1 (6 bases). The CDR3 is 14 residues long. Germline-derived CDR1 and CDR2 are SGHRS and YFSETQ. Deletions cut 4 bases from V and 4 bases from J, with 14 bases between. The CDR3 region is CASSPDSGTYGYTF. The CDR3 coding sequence is TGCGCCAGCAGCCCGGACAGCGGGACCTATGGCTACACCTTC.

This clone occurred once. The chain joins TRBV7-9 to TRBJ2-3; 7 bases align to TRBD1. J lost 7 bases, V lost 0 bases, and 10 bases had no gene match. This CDR3 spans 16 amino acids. Germline V gene lookup returns CDR1 SEHNR and CDR2 FQNEAQ (reference sequence). CDR3 nucleotide sequence: TGTGCCAGCAGCTTAGCCCCCGGGACAGCTTCCTATACGCAGTATTTT. Translation: CASSLAPGTASYTQYF.

The rearrangement uses TRBV6-1 and TRBJ2-5; TRBD2 matches at 7 bases. Per the germline V gene, CDR1 is MNHNS and CDR2 is SASEGT. The CDR3 extends over 13 amino acids. Trimming took 0 bases from V and 5 from J; bases not matched to a gene: 0. The CDR3 DNA follows: TGTGCCAGCAGTGAAGCGGGGGGGGAGACCCAGTACTTC. Its translation: CASSEAGGETQYF.

The count of this clone is one. The chain combines TRBV6-5 with TRBJ1-2; weak D call: TRBD1 (5 bases). The CDR3 runs to 13 residues. V lost 7 bases and J lost 5, with 14 bases in between. In germline, CDR1 is MNHEY, CDR2 SVGAGI. As DNA, the CDR3 is TGTGCCAGCAAGGAAGGGGCCCCATATGGCTACACCTTC. Encoded protein: CASKEGAPYGYTF.

The chain couples TRBV7-2 to TRBJ1-2; D gene ambiguous. The V gene's germline CDR1 is SGHTA and CDR2 FQGNSA. With 3 bases removed from V and 7 bases from J, the gap between germline ends came to 9 bases. CDR3 length equals 12 residues. The CDR3 nucleotides are TGTGCCAGCAGCTTCTCGGTTGGTGGCTACACCTTC. Translating gives CASSFSVGGYTF.

This clone has a handful of counts. The CDR3 loop is CASSLPTIRSGHRGGYTF. The CDR3 region has the DNA TGTGCCAGCAGTTTACCTACTATACGTTCGGGACACCGGGGAGGCTACACCTTC. The chain carries TRBV28 and TRBJ1-2, with a possible D match to TRBD1 (6 bases). CDR1 is MDHEN, CDR2 SYDVKM, per germline. Trimming pared 2 bases from V and 8 bases from J, leaving 27 bases between. The CDR3 runs to 18 residues.

The sample holds one count of this clone. The chain uses TRBV19 and TRBJ1-1; no clear D. The V end lost 3 bases, the J end lost 5 bases, and 13 bases lay between the germline ends. The CDR3 is 14 amino acids. Germline CDR1 reads LNHDA; CDR2 reads SQIVND (reference sequence). The CDR3 sequence is CASSISQVGTEAFF. In DNA, the CDR3 is TGTGCCAGTAGTATTAGTCAGGTTGGGACTGAAGCTTTCTTT.

V and J are TRBV5-1 and TRBJ2-7; TRBD2 matches 8 bases. The germline V gene encodes CDR1 SGHRS and CDR2 YFSETQ. Unmatched junction bases numbered 2, after V lost 2 bases and J lost 4 bases. The CDR3 spans 13 residues. In DNA, the CDR3 is TGCGCCAGCAGCTTAGCGGGGGAGTACGAGCAGTACTTC. Its protein is CASSLAGEYEQYF.

The J gene is TRBJ1-6, the V gene TRBV5-1, with TRBD1 identical over 9 bases. The V and J ends lost 0 bases and 13 bases, in that order; junction bases with no gene match: 8. CDR3 length equals 15 residues. Germline V gene data show CDR1 as SGHRS and CDR2 as YFSETQ. The CDR3 DNA reads TGCGCCAGCAGCTTGGATGGGACAGGGATCGTCCCCCTCCACTTT. It codes for CASSLDGTGIVPLHF.

The chain has TRBV5-1 and TRBJ1-6, with 7 bases identical to TRBD1. The CDR3 extends over 15 amino acids. Trimming removed 0 bases from V and 9 bases from J; junction bases left unmatched: 6. Germline V lookup: CDR1 SGHRS, CDR2 YFSETQ. The CDR3 coding sequence is TGCGCCAGCAGCTTGGCGGGACAGACGGGTTCACCCCTCCACTTT. Amino acid sequence: CASSLAGQTGSPLHF.